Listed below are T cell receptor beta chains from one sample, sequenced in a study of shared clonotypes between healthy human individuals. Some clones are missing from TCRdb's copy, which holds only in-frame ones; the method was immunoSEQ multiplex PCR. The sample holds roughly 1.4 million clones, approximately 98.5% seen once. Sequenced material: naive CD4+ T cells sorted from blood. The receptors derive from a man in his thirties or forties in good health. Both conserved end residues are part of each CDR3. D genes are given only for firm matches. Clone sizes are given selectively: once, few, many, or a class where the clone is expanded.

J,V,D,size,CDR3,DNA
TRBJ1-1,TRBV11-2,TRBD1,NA,CASSRQGAGTEAFF,TGTGCCAGCAGCCGACAGGGGGCAGGTACTGAAGCTTTCTTT
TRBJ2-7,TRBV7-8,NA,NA,CASSFTDLSYEQYF,TGTGCCAGCAGCTTCACGGACCTTTCCTACGAGCAGTACTTC
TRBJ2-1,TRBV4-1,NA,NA,CASSQDRSRVDNEQFF,TGCGCCAGCAGCCAAGATCGGAGTAGGGTAGACAATGAGCAGTTCTTC
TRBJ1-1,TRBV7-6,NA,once,CASSLQSLNTEAFF,TGTGCCAGCAGCTTACAGTCTTTGAACACTGAAGCTTTCTTT
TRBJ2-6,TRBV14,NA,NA,CASSQGAHSGANVLTF,TGTGCCAGCAGCCAGGGGGCTCATTCTGGGGCCAACGTCCTGACTTTC
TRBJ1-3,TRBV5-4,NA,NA,CASSLTGTGNTIYF,TGTGCCAGCAGCTTGACAGGGACGGGAAACACCATATATTTT
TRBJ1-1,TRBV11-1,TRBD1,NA,CASSPGGLNTEAFF,TGTGCCAGCAGCCCAGGGGGTTTGAACACTGAAGCTTTCTTT
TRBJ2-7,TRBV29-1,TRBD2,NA,CSAITLTSGGEQYF,TGCAGCGCTATTACGTTGACTAGCGGCGGCGAGCAGTACTTC
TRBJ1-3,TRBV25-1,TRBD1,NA,CASSREQGAGNTIYF,TGTGCCAGCAGTCGAGAACAGGGGGCTGGAAACACCATATATTTT
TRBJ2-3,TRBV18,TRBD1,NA,CASSPTRTGATDTQYF,TGTGCCAGCTCACCAACTCGGACAGGGGCCACAGATACGCAGTATTTT
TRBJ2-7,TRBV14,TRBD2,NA,CASSQERAAGGHEQYF,TGTGCCAGCAGCCAAGAAAGAGCGGCGGGAGGGCACGAGCAGTACTTC
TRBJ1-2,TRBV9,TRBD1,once,CASSDRDSGVYGYTF,TGTGCCAGCAGCGACCGGGACAGTGGGGTTTATGGCTACACCTTC
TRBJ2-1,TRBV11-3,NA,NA,CASSLDRAAYNEQFF,TGTGCCAGCAGCTTAGATAGGGCGGCGTACAATGAGCAGTTCTTC
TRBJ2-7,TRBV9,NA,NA,CASSVDPRAFYEQYF,TGTGCCAGCAGCGTAGATCCCCGAGCTTTCTACGAGCAGTACTTC
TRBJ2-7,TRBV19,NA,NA,CASRAGGLDEQYF,TGTGCCAGTAGAGCCGGGGGGCTCGACGAGCAGTACTTC
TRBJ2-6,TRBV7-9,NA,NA,CASRFSLGANVLTF,TGTGCCAGCAGATTTAGCTTGGGGGCCAACGTCCTGACTTTC
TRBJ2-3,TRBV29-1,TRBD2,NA,CSVDGLAGVNADTQYF,TGCAGCGTTGACGGACTAGCGGGAGTTAATGCAGATACGCAGTATTTT
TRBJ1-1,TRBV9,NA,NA,CASSVGSRVSTTEAFF,TGTGCCAGCAGCGTAGGATCTCGGGTTAGTACAACAGAAGCTTTCTTT
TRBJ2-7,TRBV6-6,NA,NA,CASSYGRDPRPYEQYF,TGTGCCAGCAGTTACGGAAGGGACCCTAGGCCTTACGAGCAGTACTTC
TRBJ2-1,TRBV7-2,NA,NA,CASSLMLAVNEQFF,TGTGCCAGCAGCTTGATGTTAGCGGTCAATGAGCAGTTCTTC
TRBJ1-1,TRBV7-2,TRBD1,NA,CASSLEGGSTDREAFF,TGTGCCAGCAGCTTAGAAGGGGGAAGCACGGACAGGGAAGCTTTCTTT
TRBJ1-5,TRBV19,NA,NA,CASRPVGMGNQPQHF,TGTGCCAGTCGACCAGTGGGGATGGGCAATCAGCCCCAGCATTTT
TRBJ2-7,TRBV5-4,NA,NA,CASSSRGSYEQYF,TGTGCCAGCAGCTCGAGGGGGTCCTACGAGCAGTACTTC
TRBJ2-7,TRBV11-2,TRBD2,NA,CASSLDPGLARTYEQYF,TGTGCCAGCAGCTTAGACCCGGGACTAGCGAGGACCTACGAGCAGTACTTC
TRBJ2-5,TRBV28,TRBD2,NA,CASSSAGGGETQYF,TGTGCCAGCAGTTCAGCGGGAGGAGGAGAGACCCAGTACTTC
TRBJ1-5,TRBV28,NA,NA,CASSDPVHF,TGTGCCAGCAGTGACCCCGTGCATTTT
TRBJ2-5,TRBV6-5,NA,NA,CASSLEETQYF,TGTGCCAGCAGCCTGGAAGAGACCCAGTACTTC
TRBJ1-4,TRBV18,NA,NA,CASSTGTPTDSEKLFF,TGTGCCAGCTCCACCGGGACACCTACAGACAGTGAAAAACTGTTTTTT
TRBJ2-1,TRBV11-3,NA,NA,CASSLGPEGAYNEQFF,TGTGCCAGCAGCTTAGGTCCGGAGGGGGCCTACAATGAGCAGTTCTTC